One and the same sample provided the 26 T cell receptor beta chains below, sequenced in a study of T cells in Graves' hyperthyroidism and ophthalmopathy. Using RNA transcripts as the source, TCR beta CDR3 regions were amplified. RT-PCR in the first round (using the HTBI primer set) targeted the TCR CDR3. TCRdb independently ran MiXCR on the multiplex PCR reads; one entry per CDR3 protein. The sample holds some 570,000 distinct CDR3 sequences, 12% to 15% seen once. The sequencing sample was made of blood. These receptors all come from a woman between 18 and 29 years old with Graves' ophthalmopathy.

This clonotype appeared many times. The chain combines TRBV20-1 with TRBJ2-7; weak D call: TRBD2 (5 bases). V lost 6 bases and J 6 bases, leaving 21 bases between the germline ends. Germline V gene data show CDR1 as DFQATT and CDR2 as SNEGSKA (reference sequence). The CDR3 is made up of 14 amino acids. CDR3 in DNA: TGCAGTGCCCTATCGGAAGGTGCAGCGGTCGAGCAGTACTTC. It codes for CSALSEGAAVEQYF.

This clonotype occurred many times. J is TRBJ1-2 and V is TRBV4-2, with 9 bases matching TRBD1. The germline V gene has CDR1 LGHNA and CDR2 YNFKEQ. CDR3 length: 15 amino acids. The V gene end was trimmed by 1 base and the J gene end by 5 bases; junction bases not matched to a gene: 5. CDR3 in amino acids: CASSQGDRVGYGYTF. CDR3 nucleotide sequence: TGTGCCAGCAGCCAAGGGGACAGGGTAGGATATGGCTACACCTTC.

The V call is TRBV19, the J call TRBJ2-7, with 12 positions matching TRBD2. Germline CDR1 reads LNHDA; CDR2 reads SQIVND (reference sequence). With 4 bases clipped from V and 6 bases from J, the junction kept 10 bases outside the gene matches. The CDR3 runs to 16 residues. CDR3 bases: TGTGCCAGTAGTACCGCGACTACTAGCGGGAGGACCGAGCAGTACTTC. Translation gives CASSTATTSGRTEQYF.

V gene TRBV7-9 combines with J gene TRBJ2-5; 10 nucleotides align to TRBD1. The J call is in doubt because the DNA end fits TRBJ2-1 better. Germline lookup yields CDR1 SEHNR and CDR2 FQNEAQ (reference sequence). The CDR3 consists of 14 residues. CDR3 nucleotides: TGTGCCAGCAGCTTAATGGGACAGGGGAAGACCCAGTTCTTC. Translated: CASSLMGQGKTQFF.

This clonotype has ten or more counts. The rearrangement joins TRBV2 to TRBJ1-2; 12 bases fit TRBD1. V gave up 3 bases and J gave up 2 bases; unmatched junction bases: 1. Germline V lookup: CDR1 SNHLY, CDR2 FYNNEI. This CDR3 is built from 15 residues. The CDR3 region has the DNA TGTGCCAGCAGTGATGGGACAGGGGGCAACTATGGCTACACCTTC. Translation gives CASSDGTGGNYGYTF.

This clonotype was recorded at least ten times. J is TRBJ2-4 and V is TRBV7-9; D is perhaps TRBD1 or TRBD2 (5 bases each). V lost 4 bases, J lost 3 bases, and 13 bases lay in between. Germline CDR1 reads SEHNR; CDR2 reads FQNEAQ (reference sequence). The CDR3 covers 15 residues. CDR3 region: CASSSPGTGKNIQYF. DNA for the CDR3: TGTGCCAGCAGCTCACCAGGGACCGGCAAAAACATTCAGTACTTC.

This clonotype has at least ten counts. The chain couples TRBV11-3 to TRBJ2-7, with 7 bases that match TRBD2. Germline V gene data show CDR1 as SGHNT and CDR2 as YENEEA. V shed 1 base and J 5 bases; nucleotides not matched to a gene: 5. The CDR3 contains 14 residues. The CDR3 sequence: CASSLGGRSDEQYF. CDR3 nucleotide sequence: TGTGCCAGCAGCTTAGGCGGGAGATCTGACGAGCAGTACTTC.

This clonotype was picked up a small number of times. The chain combines TRBV28 with TRBJ1-5; D remains ambiguous. CDR1 is MDHEN and CDR2 is SYDVKM in the germline V gene. The CDR3 totals 14 residues. Trimming pared 3 bases from V and 11 bases from J, leaving 17 bases between. The CDR3 region is CASSFRTGNRAQHF. For the CDR3, the DNA is TGTGCCAGCAGTTTCCGGACCGGGAACAGAGCCCAGCATTTT.

Regarding this clonotype: This sequence may be a read error, since a much larger clone differs from it by one base. Here the CDR3 omits its conserved ending phenylalanine or tryptophan, so a read error is the likely source. The gene calls are TRBV19 and TRBJ2-7; D not resolved. The CDR3 consists of 13 residues. CDR1 is LNHDA and CDR2 is SQIVND in the germline V gene (reference sequence). V lost 3 bases and J 2 bases, leaving 8 bases between the germline ends. The CDR3 protein is CASSIVGTYEQYL. CDR3 DNA sequence: TGTGCCAGTAGTATCGTGGGAACCTACGAGCAGTACCTC.

This clonotype was detected many times. This chain connects TRBV28 to TRBJ1-1; D perhaps matches TRBD1 (5 bases). V lost 5 bases to trimming and J lost 2 bases, with 15 bases between them. The CDR3 is 15 residues long. Per the germline V gene, CDR1 is MDHEN and CDR2 is SYDVKM. The CDR3 spells CASSPPGQQNTEAFF. The CDR3 nucleotides read TGTGCCAGCAGTCCCCCAGGACAACAAAACACTGAAGCTTTCTTT. Combining the CDR3 with reference TRBV28 and TRBJ1-1 gives the whole variable domain DVKVTQSSRYLVKRTGEKVFLECVQDMDHENMFWYRQDPGLGLRLIYFSYDVKMKEKGDIPEGYSVSREKKERFSLILESASTNQTSMYLCASSPPGQQNTEAFFGQGTRLTVV.

This clonotype came up many times. The chain couples TRBV12-5 to TRBJ2-5; 7 bases agree with TRBD1. CDR3 length: 15 amino acids. V lost 2 bases to trimming and J lost 4 bases; unmatched junction nucleotides: 7. The germline V gene has CDR1 LGHNT and CDR2 FRNRAP. The CDR3 DNA reads TGTGCTAGTGGTTTGCCACCAAGGGGGCGAGAGACCCAGTACTTC. It specifies CASGLPPRGRETQYF.

This clonotype was detected ten times or more. The CDR3 bases are TGTGCCAGCAGTTACAAGGGACTAGCGGTACGTGATGAGCAGTTCTTC. Its translation is CASSYKGLAVRDEQFF. The chain couples TRBV6-1 to TRBJ2-1, with 11 bases fitting TRBD2. This CDR3 is 16 amino acids long. The ends lost 5 bases at V and 8 bases at J; junction bases unmatched: 11. Germline V gene sequence: CDR1 MNHNS, CDR2 SASEGT.

The sample holds many counts of this clonotype. This chain uses TRBV2 with TRBJ2-1; 11 bases map to TRBD2. V was clipped by 3 bases and J by 7 bases; unmatched bases: 5. Germline V gene data show CDR1 as SNHLY and CDR2 as FYNNEI. The CDR3 has 15 residues. The CDR3 here is CASSDRLAGTNEQFF. CDR3 sequence (DNA): TGTGCCAGCAGTGATCGACTAGCGGGAACAAATGAGCAGTTCTTC.

The chain links TRBV11-2 to TRBJ1-2; 9 nucleotides line up with TRBD1. Germline V gene lookup returns CDR1 SGHAT and CDR2 FQNNGV. V was clipped by 8 bases and J by 8 bases; unmatched bases: 12. The CDR3 has 14 residues. The CDR3 DNA follows: TGTGCCAGCGGGACGGACAGGGGCCCCTTGGGCTACACCTTC. Protein product: CASGTDRGPLGYTF. Complete variable domain (other parts from reference TRBV11-2 and TRBJ1-2): EAGVAQSPRYKIIEKRQSVAFWCNPISGHATLYWYQQILGQGPKLLIQFQNNGVVDDSQLPKDRFSAERLKGVDSTLKIQPAKLEDSAVYLCASGTDRGPLGYTFGSGTRLTVV.

This clonotype was seen at least ten times. This chain links TRBV7-3 with TRBJ2-1; no clear D. Trimming removed 1 base at V and 8 bases at J, with 24 bases between. Germline assignment: CDR1 SGHTA and CDR2 FQGTGA. The CDR3 contains 18 residues. CDR3 region: CASSLKPWTQELTYEQFF. CDR3 sequence (DNA): TGTGCCAGCAGCTTAAAGCCCTGGACCCAGGAGCTGACGTATGAGCAGTTCTTC. Together with reference TRBV7-3 and TRBJ2-1, the CDR3 gives the full variable domain: GAGVSQTPSNKVTEKGKYVELRCDPISGHTALYWYRQSLGQGPEFLIYFQGTGAADDSGLPNDRFFAVRPEGSVSTLKIQRTERGDSAVYLCASSLKPWTQELTYEQFFGPGTRLTVL.

A few counts support this clonotype. The V and J genes are TRBV27 and TRBJ1-5, with TRBD1 matching over 8 bases. CDR1 and CDR2 from the germline V gene are MNHEY and SMNVEV (reference sequence). This CDR3 is built from 18 residues. After removal of 8 bases from V and 7 bases from J, the junction contained 22 bases not matched to a gene. The CDR3 reads CASGPTAGTGGFLQPQHF. The CDR3 DNA follows: TGTGCCAGCGGGCCTACCGCCGGGACAGGAGGCTTTCTCCAGCCCCAGCATTTT.

This clonotype occurred many times. The genes are TRBV7-2 and TRBJ1-1, with D perhaps TRBD1 (5 bases). Trimming took 3 bases from V and 4 from J, leaving 12 bases between them. Germline assignment: CDR1 SGHTA and CDR2 FQGNSA. The CDR3 covers 14 residues. The chain's CDR3 is CASSFGGGGTEAFF. CDR3 nucleotide sequence: TGTGCCAGCAGCTTCGGCGGTGGGGGCACTGAAGCTTTCTTT. Looking up the rest from reference TRBV7-2 and TRBJ1-1 gives the full variable domain: GAGVSQSPSNKVTEKGKDVELRCDPISGHTALYWYRQSLGQGLEFLIYFQGNSAPDKSGLPSDRFSAERTGGSVSTLTIQRTQQEDSAVYLCASSFGGGGTEAFFGQGTRLTVV.

This clonotype was found many times. The rearrangement uses TRBV11-3 and TRBJ2-7, with 7 bases identical to TRBD2. CDR1 and CDR2 (germline): SGHNT, YENEEA. This CDR3 has 13 residues. The V gene end was trimmed by 1 base and the J gene end by 6 bases; junction bases not matched to a gene: 3. The chain's CDR3 is CASSLGGEGEQYF. DNA for the CDR3: TGTGCCAGCAGCTTAGGCGGGGAGGGCGAGCAGTACTTC.

This clonotype was seen a few times. This rearrangement joins TRBV9 to TRBJ2-1; D is possibly TRBD1 or TRBD2 (6 bases each). Germline CDR1 reads SGDLS; CDR2 reads YYNGEE. V was shortened by 0 bases and J by 6 bases, with 13 bases between the two germline ends. This CDR3 has 15 residues. This CDR3 reads CASSVGRGVGNEQFF. CDR3 in DNA: TGTGCCAGCAGCGTAGGTAGGGGGGTTGGCAATGAGCAGTTCTTC.

This clonotype was seen more than once but under ten times. Germline is not matched at one junction end, which may reflect a read error. The chain uses TRBV19 and TRBJ1-1; D is undetermined. The germline gives CDR1 LNHDA, CDR2 SQIVND (reference sequence). The CDR3 covers 12 residues. For the CDR3, the DNA is TGTGCCAGTGGTATGCGAAAACCTGAAGCTTTCTTT. This gives the protein CASGMRKPEAFF.

The chain employs TRBV18 and TRBJ2-2; D uncertain. This CDR3 is built from 16 residues. Germline V gene lookup returns CDR1 KGHSH and CDR2 LQKENI. Trimming removed 3 bases from V and 0 bases from J, with 11 bases in between. The CDR3 nucleotides are TGTGCCAGCTCACCGATAACACAGACGAACACCGGGGAGCTGTTTTTT. Translation: CASSPITQTNTGELFF.

The table lists this clonotype with many counts. The V call is TRBV24-1, the J call TRBJ2-7; 10 nucleotides line up with TRBD2. Germline V CDR1 and CDR2: KGHDR, SFDVKD. V gave up 3 bases and J gave up 2 bases; unmatched junction bases: 6. This CDR3 region has 16 residues. The CDR3 loop reads CATSDAGLARPYEQYF. The CDR3 DNA is TGTGCCACCAGTGATGCGGGACTAGCGAGGCCCTACGAGCAGTACTTC.

V is TRBV29-1 and J is TRBJ1-2; possibly TRBD1 for D (6 bases). V lost 7 bases to trimming and J lost 7 bases, with 16 bases between them. The CDR3 contains 12 residues. Germline CDR1 and CDR2: SQVTM and ANQGSEA. CDR3 sequence reads: CSAEGGRGGYTF. The CDR3 nucleotides read TGCAGCGCCGAGGGGGGGAGGGGTGGCTACACCTTC.

This clonotype was counted many times. The V gene is TRBV3-1, the J gene TRBJ1-5; weak D call: TRBD1 (5 bases). The CDR3 consists of 15 residues. The ends were cut back, 4 bases at V and 3 bases at J, with 13 bases in the middle. CDR1 and CDR2 (germline): LGHDT, YNNKEL (reference sequence). The CDR3 sequence: CASSPKAGHNQPQHF. DNA for the CDR3: TGTGCCAGCAGCCCGAAGGCAGGACACAATCAGCCCCAGCATTTT.

Only a few counts were recorded for this clonotype. The chain uses TRBV15 and TRBJ1-3; no clear D. CDR1 LNHNV and CDR2 YYDKDF come from the germline V gene (reference sequence). The CDR3 consists of 14 residues. The V end lost 5 bases, the J end lost 0 bases, and 8 bases lay between the germline ends. In DNA form, the CDR3 reads TGTGCCACCAGCGCAATTCGCTCTGGAAACACCATATATTTT. Its protein is CATSAIRSGNTIYF.

The chain carries TRBV3-2 and TRBJ2-2; the tabulated D call, TRBD1, remains unverified against the DNA. TRBV3-2 is a pseudogene locus. There are 20 residues in the CDR3. The chain's CDR3 is CASSQDGTGGSVANTGELFF. CDR3 DNA: TGTGCCAGCAGCCAAGACGGGACAGGCGGGAGTGTGGCGAACACCGGGGAGCTGTTTTTT.